This entry describes one TCR beta chain. Clones were read by immunoSEQ multiplex PCR, and TCRdb kept only the in-frame ones, dropping some. The sample includes 250,000 or so clones, 80% to 90% of them seen just once. This specimen belongs to a study of blood T cell repertoires in COVID-19. Study-wide context: COVID-19 samples from acute and convalescent phases originated in the United States, Italy and Spain.

The V end was cut by 4 bases, the J end by 5 bases, with 15 bases between. Germline loops: CDR1 SGHDT, CDR2 YYEEEE. The CDR3 sequence is 15 residues long. The specimen sequenced was PBMCs or T cells enriched from blood (not recorded which). This clonotype originated in a middle-aged woman who had been exposed to COVID-19. The rearrangement links TRBV5-6 to TRBJ1-4; possibly TRBD1 for D (5 bases). CDR3 sequence (DNA): TGTGCCAGCAGCCTGGAAAGGACACCGAATGAAAAACTGTTTTTT. It yields the protein CASSLERTPNEKLFF. The full variable domain, with the rest looked up from reference TRBV5-6 and TRBJ1-4, is DAGVTQSPTHLIKTRGQQVTLRCSPKSGHDTVSWYQQALGQGPQFIFQYYEEEERQRGNFPDRFSGHQFPNYSSELNVNALLLGDSALYLCASSLERTPNEKLFFGSGTQLSVL.